Each of the 14 T cell receptor beta chains below was sequenced from the same sample in a study of Graves' ophthalmopathy and Graves' hyperthyroidism. TCR beta CDR3 amplification used RNA transcripts. The first-round RT-PCR employed HTBI primers together with the Qiagen OneStep RT-PCR kit. A multiplex PCR was then performed as the second round. TCRdb called the multiplex PCR reads again in MiXCR, with one record for every CDR3 protein. The data show 200,000 to 250,000 distinct CDR3 sequences, around 42% seen once. The sequenced material came from peripheral blood. The receptors originated from an adult man with Graves' ophthalmopathy.

J is TRBJ2-5 and V is TRBV7-8; D is unclear. V was shortened by 4 bases and J by 2 bases, with 11 bases between the two germline ends. The CDR3 consists of 14 residues. Germline CDR1 reads SGHVS; CDR2 reads FQNEAQ. CDR3 DNA sequence: TGTGCCAGCAGCTCAGAAGCGAGGCAAGAGACCCAGTACTTC. It yields the protein CASSSEARQETQYF.

This clonotype has only a few counts. The V gene is TRBV4-1, the J gene TRBJ1-2, with D maybe TRBD1 (5 bases). The CDR3 length is 14 residues. Germline CDR1 MGHRA, CDR2 YSYEKL. The V and J ends lost 4 bases and 4 bases respectively, with 13 bases between them. The CDR3 region is CASSLLGTAYGYTF. The CDR3 region has the DNA TGCGCCAGCAGCCTCCTTGGGACGGCCTATGGCTACACCTTC.

This rearrangement joins TRBV5-5 to TRBJ1-6; tentatively, D is TRBD1 (5 bases). V was shortened by 1 base and J by 9 bases, with 14 bases between the two germline ends. The CDR3 has 15 amino acids. Germline assignment: CDR1 SGHKS and CDR2 YYEKEE (reference sequence). The CDR3 loop is CASSLTAPGLSPLHF. CDR3 in DNA: TGTGCCAGCAGCTTGACGGCCCCAGGGCTTTCACCCCTCCACTTT.

The rearrangement uses TRBV29-1 and TRBJ2-7, with D possibly being TRBD1 (6 bases). Germline values: CDR1 SQVTM, CDR2 ANQGSEA. Deletions cut 7 bases from V and 7 bases from J, with 17 bases between. This CDR3 region has 12 residues. The CDR3 DNA follows: TGCAGCGCCCTAGGGGGTCTCGAGGAGCAGTACTTC. Translation gives CSALGGLEEQYF.

V is TRBV2 and J is TRBJ1-2; 10 bases align to TRBD1. V was clipped by 5 bases and J by 4 bases; unmatched bases: 13. The CDR3 has 17 amino acids. Germline CDR1 reads SNHLY; CDR2 reads FYNNEI. The CDR3 region has the DNA TGTGCCAGCAGTCCCGGCCTCGGGACAGGGGAGGTCTATGGCTACACCTTC. Protein sequence: CASSPGLGTGEVYGYTF.

The chain uses TRBV7-2 and TRBJ2-7; weak D call: TRBD2 (6 bases). Germline CDR1 and CDR2: SGHTA and FQGNSA. Trimming removed 1 base at V and 3 bases at J, with 13 bases between. The CDR3 spans 15 residues. CDR3 sequence: CASSLGPGSLYEQYF. As DNA, the CDR3 is TGTGCCAGCAGCTTAGGTCCCGGGAGCCTCTACGAGCAGTACTTC.

The chain uses TRBV28 and TRBJ1-1; D remains unclear. V shed 4 bases and J shed 1 base, with 16 bases lying between them. The CDR3 has 16 residues. Germline CDR1 and CDR2: MDHEN and SYDVKM. The chain's CDR3 is CASSSPPTGANTEAFF. The CDR3 DNA sequence: TGTGCCAGCAGTTCCCCCCCAACGGGAGCGAACACTGAAGCTTTCTTT.

The chain combines TRBV9 with TRBJ1-1, with D possibly TRBD1 on 6 matching bases. The germline CDR1 and CDR2 sequences are SGDLS and YYNGEE. This CDR3 region has 16 residues. V lost 2 bases and J 4 bases, leaving 18 bases between the germline ends. DNA of the CDR3: TGTGCCAGCAGCGTCCCTGAGTTTGGGGGCTTCACTGAAGCTTTCTTT. Its translation is CASSVPEFGGFTEAFF.

The chain carries TRBV29-1 and TRBJ1-1; D is perhaps TRBD1 (6 bases). The CDR3 is 13 amino acids. V gave up 4 bases and J gave up 1 base, with 10 bases separating them. Germline V gene lookup returns CDR1 SQVTM and CDR2 ANQGSEA. CDR3 sequence (DNA): TGCAGCGTTGGGGAGGACAGGAACACTGAAGCTTTCTTT. This encodes CSVGEDRNTEAFF.

This clonotype turned up a few times. The chain couples TRBV7-3 to TRBJ2-2; 11 positions agree with TRBD2. Trimming cost V 1 base and J 4 bases; bases outside gene matches: 2. Germline CDR1 and CDR2: SGHTA and FQGTGA. The CDR3 is made up of 16 amino acids. CDR3 in amino acids: CASSLMGLAVTGELFF. The CDR3 nucleotides read TGTGCCAGCAGCTTAATGGGACTAGCGGTCACCGGGGAGCTGTTTTTT.

The chain joins TRBV28 to TRBJ2-7; 9 bases agree with TRBD1. The V and J ends lost 3 bases and 1 base, in that order; junction bases with no gene match: 4. There are 15 residues in the CDR3. The germline gives CDR1 MDHEN, CDR2 SYDVKM. The CDR3 sequence: CASSLPGTGSYEQYF. The CDR3 DNA reads as TGTGCCAGCAGTTTGCCCGGGACAGGGTCCTACGAGCAGTACTTC.

The J gene is TRBJ2-6, the V gene TRBV10-3; D is uncertain. V dropped 2 bases and J dropped 4 bases, with 6 bases sitting between them. Germline CDR1 and CDR2: ENHRY and SYGVKD. CDR3 length equals 14 residues. As DNA, the CDR3 is TGTGCCATCAGTGAGAACCCGGGGGCCAACGTCCTGACTTTC. Translated: CAISENPGANVLTF.

The CDR3 DNA follows: TGCGCCAGCAGCCACCCTGGGGTTATGAACACTGAAGCTTTCTTT. It translates to CASSHPGVMNTEAFF. This chain links TRBV4-3 with TRBJ1-1; D is unclear. The CDR3 sequence is 15 residues long. V lost 3 bases and J lost 0, with 11 bases in between. The germline CDR1 and CDR2 sequences are LGHNA and YSLEER.

Ten or more counts support this clonotype. This sequence joins TRBV15 and TRBJ1-6; 11 bases map to TRBD1. CDR3 size: 15 residues. Germline V lookup: CDR1 LNHNV, CDR2 YYDKDF (reference sequence). Losses at the gene ends were 5 bases for V and 6 bases for J; bases not matched to a gene: 3. CDR3 nucleotide sequence: TGTGCCACCAGCCTCGGGACAGGGGGTAATTCACCCCTCCACTTT. Translating gives CATSLGTGGNSPLHF.